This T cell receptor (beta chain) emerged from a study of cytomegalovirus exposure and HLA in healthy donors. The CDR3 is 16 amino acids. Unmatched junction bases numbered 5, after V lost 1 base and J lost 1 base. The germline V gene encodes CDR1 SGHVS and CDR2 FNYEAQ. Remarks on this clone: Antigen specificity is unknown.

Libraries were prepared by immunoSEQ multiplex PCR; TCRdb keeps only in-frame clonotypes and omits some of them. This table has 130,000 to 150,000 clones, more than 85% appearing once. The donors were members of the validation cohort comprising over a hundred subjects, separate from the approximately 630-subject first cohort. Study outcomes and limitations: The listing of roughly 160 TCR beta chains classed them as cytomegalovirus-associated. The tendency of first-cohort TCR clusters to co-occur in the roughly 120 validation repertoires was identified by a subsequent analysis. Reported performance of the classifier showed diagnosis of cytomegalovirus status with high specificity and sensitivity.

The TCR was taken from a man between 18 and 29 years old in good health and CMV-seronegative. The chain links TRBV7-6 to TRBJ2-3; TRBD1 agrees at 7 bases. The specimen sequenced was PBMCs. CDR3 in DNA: TGTGCCAGCAGCTTAGTATCCGACAGGGGCACAGATACGCAGTATTTT. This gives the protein CASSLVSDRGTDTQYF. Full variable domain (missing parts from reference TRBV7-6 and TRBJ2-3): GAGVSQSPRYKVTKRGQDVALRCDPISGHVSLYWYRQALGQGPEFLTYFNYEAQQDKSGLPNDRFSAERPEGSISTLTIQRTEQRDSAMYRCASSLVSDRGTDTQYFGPGTRLTVL.